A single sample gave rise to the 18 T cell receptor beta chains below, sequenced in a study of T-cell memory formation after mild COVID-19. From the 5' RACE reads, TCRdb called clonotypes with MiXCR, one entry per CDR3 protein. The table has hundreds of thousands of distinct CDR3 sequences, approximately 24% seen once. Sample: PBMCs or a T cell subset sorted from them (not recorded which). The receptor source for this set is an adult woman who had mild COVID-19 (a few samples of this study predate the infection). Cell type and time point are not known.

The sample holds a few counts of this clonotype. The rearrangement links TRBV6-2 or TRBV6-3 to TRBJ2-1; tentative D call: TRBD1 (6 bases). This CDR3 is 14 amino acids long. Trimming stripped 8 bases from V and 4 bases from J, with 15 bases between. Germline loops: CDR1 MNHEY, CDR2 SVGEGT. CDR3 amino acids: CASLGHRAYNEQFF. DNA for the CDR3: TGTGCCAGCTTAGGACACAGGGCGTACAATGAGCAGTTCTTC.

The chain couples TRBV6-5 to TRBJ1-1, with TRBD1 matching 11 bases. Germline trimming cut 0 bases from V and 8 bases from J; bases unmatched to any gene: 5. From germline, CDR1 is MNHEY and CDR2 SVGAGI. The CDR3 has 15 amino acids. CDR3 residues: CASSYSGQGVGEAFF. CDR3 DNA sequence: TGTGCCAGCAGTTACTCGGGACAGGGGGTTGGGGAAGCTTTCTTT.

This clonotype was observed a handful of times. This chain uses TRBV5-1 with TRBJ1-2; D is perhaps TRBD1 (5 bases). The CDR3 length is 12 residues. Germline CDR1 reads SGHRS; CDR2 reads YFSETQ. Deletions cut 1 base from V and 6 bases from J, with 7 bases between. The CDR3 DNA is TGCGCCAGCAGCTTGAAAGGGGATGGCTACACCTTC. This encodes CASSLKGDGYTF. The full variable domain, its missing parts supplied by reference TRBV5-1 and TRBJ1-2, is KAGVTQTPRYLIKTRGQQVTLSCSPISGHRSVSWYQQTPGQGLQFLFEYFSETQRNKGNFPGRFSGRQFSNSRSEMNVSTLELGDSALYLCASSLKGDGYTFGSGTRLTVV.

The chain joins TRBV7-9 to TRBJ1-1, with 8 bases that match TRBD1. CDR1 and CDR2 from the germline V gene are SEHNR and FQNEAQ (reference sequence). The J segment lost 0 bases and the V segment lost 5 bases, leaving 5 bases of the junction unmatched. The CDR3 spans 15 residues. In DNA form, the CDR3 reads TGTGCCAGCAGCACTGGGGGACAGGTGAACACTGAAGCTTTCTTT. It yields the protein CASSTGGQVNTEAFF.

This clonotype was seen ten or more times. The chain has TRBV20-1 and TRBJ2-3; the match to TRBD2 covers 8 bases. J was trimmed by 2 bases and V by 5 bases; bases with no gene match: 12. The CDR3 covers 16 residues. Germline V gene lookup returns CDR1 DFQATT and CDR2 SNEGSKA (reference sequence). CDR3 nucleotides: TGCAGTGCTCTTGTTGGAACTAGCGGCCCCACAGATACGCAGTATTTT. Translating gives CSALVGTSGPTDTQYF.

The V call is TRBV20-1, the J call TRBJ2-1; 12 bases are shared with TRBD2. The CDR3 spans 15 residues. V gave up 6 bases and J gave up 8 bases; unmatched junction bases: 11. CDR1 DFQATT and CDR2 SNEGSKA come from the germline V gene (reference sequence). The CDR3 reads CSARLRTSGMHEQFF. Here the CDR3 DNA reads TGCAGTGCAAGATTGAGGACTAGCGGGATGCATGAGCAGTTCTTC.

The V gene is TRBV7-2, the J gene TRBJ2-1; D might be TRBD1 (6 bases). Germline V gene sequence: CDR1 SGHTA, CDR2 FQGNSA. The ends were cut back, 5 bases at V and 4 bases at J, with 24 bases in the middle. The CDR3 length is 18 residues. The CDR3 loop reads CASSLLTSGTSFYNEQFF. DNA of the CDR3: TGTGCCAGCAGCCTCTTGACCTCCGGGACATCCTTTTACAATGAGCAGTTCTTC. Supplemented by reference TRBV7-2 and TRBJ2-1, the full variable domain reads GAGVSQSPSNKVTEKGKDVELRCDPISGHTALYWYRQSLGQGLEFLIYFQGNSAPDKSGLPSDRFSAERTGGSVSTLTIQRTQQEDSAVYLCASSLLTSGTSFYNEQFFGPGTRLTVL.

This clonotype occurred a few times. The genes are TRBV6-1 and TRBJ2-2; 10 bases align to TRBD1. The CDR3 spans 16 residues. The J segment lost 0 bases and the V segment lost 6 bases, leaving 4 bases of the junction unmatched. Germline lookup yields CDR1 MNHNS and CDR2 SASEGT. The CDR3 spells CASRSGTGANTGELFF. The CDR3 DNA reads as TGTGCCAGCAGGTCCGGGACAGGGGCGAACACCGGGGAGCTGTTTTTT.

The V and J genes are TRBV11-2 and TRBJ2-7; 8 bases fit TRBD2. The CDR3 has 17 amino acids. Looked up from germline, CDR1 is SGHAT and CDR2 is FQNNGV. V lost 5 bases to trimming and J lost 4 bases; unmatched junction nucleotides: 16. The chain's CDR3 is CASSQDRRLAGRYEQYF. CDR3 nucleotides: TGTGCCAGCAGCCAGGACCGGAGGCTAGCGGGCCGGTACGAGCAGTACTTC.

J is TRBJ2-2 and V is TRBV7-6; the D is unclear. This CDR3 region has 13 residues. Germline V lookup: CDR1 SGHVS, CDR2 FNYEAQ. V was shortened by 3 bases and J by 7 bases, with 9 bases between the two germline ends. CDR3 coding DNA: TGTGCCAGCAGCTTCCTACGTAGCGGGGAGCTGTTTTTT. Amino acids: CASSFLRSGELFF.

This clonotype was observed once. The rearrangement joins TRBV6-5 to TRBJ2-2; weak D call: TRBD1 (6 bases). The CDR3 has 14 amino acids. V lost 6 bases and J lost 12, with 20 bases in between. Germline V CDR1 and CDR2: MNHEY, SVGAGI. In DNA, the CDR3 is TGTGCCAGCAGGCCGAGGTGGGGGCCAGAGAAGCTGTTTTTT. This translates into CASRPRWGPEKLFF.

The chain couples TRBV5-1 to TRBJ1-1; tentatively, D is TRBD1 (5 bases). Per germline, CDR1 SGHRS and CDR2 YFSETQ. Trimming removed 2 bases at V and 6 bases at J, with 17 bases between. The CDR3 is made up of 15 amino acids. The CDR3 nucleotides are TGCGCCAGCAGCTTACAAGGGGTGGGAGTGGCTGAAGCTTTCTTT. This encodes CASSLQGVGVAEAFF.

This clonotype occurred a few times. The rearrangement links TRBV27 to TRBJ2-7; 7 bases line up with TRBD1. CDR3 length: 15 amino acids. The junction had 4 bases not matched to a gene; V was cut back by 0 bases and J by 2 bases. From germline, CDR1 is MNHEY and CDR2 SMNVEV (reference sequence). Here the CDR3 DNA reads TGTGCCAGCAGTTTATCGGGGACAGTGACCTACGAGCAGTACTTC. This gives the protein CASSLSGTVTYEQYF.

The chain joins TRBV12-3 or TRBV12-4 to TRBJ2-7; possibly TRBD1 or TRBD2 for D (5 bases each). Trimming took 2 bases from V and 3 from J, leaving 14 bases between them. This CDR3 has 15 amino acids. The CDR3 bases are TGTGCCAGCAGTTTAAGGGGACCAAGCATCTACGAGCAGTACTTC. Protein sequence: CASSLRGPSIYEQYF.

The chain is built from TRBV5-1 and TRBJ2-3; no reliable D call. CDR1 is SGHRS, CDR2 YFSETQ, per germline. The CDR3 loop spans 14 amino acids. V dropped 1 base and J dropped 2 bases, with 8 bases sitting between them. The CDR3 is CASSLRTITDTQYF. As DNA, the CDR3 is TGCGCCAGCAGCTTGCGAACGATCACAGATACGCAGTATTTT.

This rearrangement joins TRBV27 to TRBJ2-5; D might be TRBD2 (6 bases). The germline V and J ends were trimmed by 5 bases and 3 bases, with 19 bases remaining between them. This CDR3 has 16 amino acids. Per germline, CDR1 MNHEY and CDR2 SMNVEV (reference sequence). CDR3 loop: CASSLNTGTHKETQYF. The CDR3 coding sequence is TGTGCCAGCAGTCTAAACACCGGGACTCACAAAGAGACCCAGTACTTC.

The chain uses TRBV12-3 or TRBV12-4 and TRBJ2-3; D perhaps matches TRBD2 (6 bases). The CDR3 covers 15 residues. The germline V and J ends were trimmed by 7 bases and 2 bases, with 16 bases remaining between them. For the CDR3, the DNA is TGTGCCAGCAAGCGATACGCGGGGTCCACAGATACGCAGTATTTT. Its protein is CASKRYAGSTDTQYF.

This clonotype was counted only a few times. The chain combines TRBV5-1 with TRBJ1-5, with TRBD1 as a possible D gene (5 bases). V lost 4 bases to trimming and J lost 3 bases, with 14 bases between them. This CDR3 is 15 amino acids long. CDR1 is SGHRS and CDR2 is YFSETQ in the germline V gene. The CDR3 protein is CASSPIGRDNQPQHF. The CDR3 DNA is TGCGCCAGCAGCCCAATCGGCAGGGACAATCAGCCCCAGCATTTT.